This T cell receptor beta chain was sequenced in a study of CD8 T cells in ankylosing spondylitis. General study points: The study identified a TCR beta motif of several highly homologous variants that appeared characteristic of ankylosing spondylitis blood. It was reported that disease-linked clones were significantly enriched in matched ankylosing spondylitis synovial fluid. As for the disease-linked clones, they showed a CD8+ phenotype and occurred at relatively low frequencies in peripheral blood.

This CDR3 has 14 residues. Germline CDR1 is SNHLY and CDR2 is FYNNEI. The V end was cut by 3 bases, the J end by 4 bases, with 10 bases between. This clonotype has at least ten counts. Its antigen is not known. TCRdb ran MiXCR on the 5' RACE reads and lists one entry per CDR3 protein. The sample consists of about 130,000 distinct CDR3 sequences, 5.5% to 7.5% of them appearing once. The material sequenced was blood, either unsorted or a sorted T cell fraction (not recorded which). The chain links TRBV2 to TRBJ2-1; perhaps D is TRBD1 or TRBD2 (5 bases each). The sequence was collected from a female donor with ankylosing spondylitis or in good health (not recorded which). CDR3 nucleotide sequence: TGTGCCAGCAGTGAGAGGGGCCGGTACAATGAGCAGTTCTTC. It yields the protein CASSERGRYNEQFF.